This entry lists 13 T cell receptor beta chains sequenced from one sample in a study of beta chain features in type 1 diabetes. The whole isolated RNA underwent reverse transcription, so sequencing captured expressed TCRB transcripts. Assay used: immunoSEQ multiplex PCR; TCRdb lists only in-frame clones, some missing. The data hold almost 250,000 clones, with around 14% observed a single time. Sequenced material: naive CD4+ T cells from blood. The receptors come from a woman in her thirties or forties in good health.

This clone appeared a few times. The chain combines TRBV11-2 with TRBJ1-5; TRBD1 might be the D (5 bases). V gave up 5 bases and J gave up 2 bases, with 13 bases separating them. Germline V lookup: CDR1 SGHAT, CDR2 FQNNGV. CDR3 length: 15 residues. As DNA, the CDR3 is TGTGCCAGCAGCCCCGGACAACCGGGCAATCAGCCCCAGCATTTT. It specifies CASSPGQPGNQPQHF. Using reference TRBV11-2 and TRBJ1-5 for the parts outside the CDR3, the full variable domain is EAGVAQSPRYKIIEKRQSVAFWCNPISGHATLYWYQQILGQGPKLLIQFQNNGVVDDSQLPKDRFSAERLKGVDSTLKIQPAKLEDSAVYLCASSPGQPGNQPQHFGDGTRLSIL.

This clone was recorded a few times. The chain has TRBV18 and TRBJ1-2; D is unresolved. The CDR3 extends over 13 amino acids. V was pared by 2 bases and J by 6 bases, with 10 bases between. Germline V gene data show CDR1 as KGHSH and CDR2 as LQKENI. The CDR3 DNA reads as TGTGCCAGCTCACCAGTCAGCCAGGATGGCTACACCTTC. Its protein is CASSPVSQDGYTF.

The chain combines TRBV12-5 with TRBJ2-2; 11 positions match TRBD1. CDR1 and CDR2 from the germline V gene are LGHNT and FRNRAP. CDR3 length: 17 residues. J lost 4 bases, V lost 7 bases, and 11 bases had no gene match. The CDR3 DNA sequence: TGTGCTAGTGTGAATGTCATCGGGACAGGGGGCACCGGGGAGCTGTTTTTT. Translated, it gives CASVNVIGTGGTGELFF.

The chain recombines TRBV7-9 with TRBJ2-7; weak D call: TRBD1 (6 bases). Germline V gives CDR1 SEHNR, CDR2 FQNEAQ (reference sequence). The CDR3 length is 14 residues. Trimming took off 5 bases at V and 2 bases at J, with 13 bases between the two ends. CDR3 DNA sequence: TGTGCCAGCAGCCCTACAGGGTTACCCTACGAGCAGTACTTC. Translated, it gives CASSPTGLPYEQYF.

This clone was detected a few times. The genes are TRBV5-6 and TRBJ1-5, with D maybe TRBD1 (5 bases). The germline V gene encodes CDR1 SGHDT and CDR2 YYEEEE. The CDR3 is 14 amino acids. V was shortened by 3 bases and J by 2 bases, with 9 bases between the two germline ends. CDR3 residues: CASSSAGRNQPQHF. The CDR3 DNA reads as TGTGCCAGCAGCTCTGCGGGGCGCAATCAGCCCCAGCATTTT.

This chain uses TRBV27 with TRBJ1-6; 7 bases fit TRBD1. The junction had 6 bases not matched to a gene; V was cut back by 4 bases and J by 3 bases. CDR1 is MNHEY and CDR2 is SMNVEV in the germline V gene (reference sequence). This CDR3 has 16 amino acids. The CDR3 DNA reads TGTGCCAGCAGTTCCCCGACAGGGATCTATAATTCACCCCTCCACTTT. It is translated as CASSSPTGIYNSPLHF.

The J gene is TRBJ2-7, the V gene TRBV10-1, with D perhaps TRBD2 (6 bases). V shed 0 bases and J shed 6 bases, with 6 bases lying between them. The CDR3 has 12 residues. Germline V gene data show CDR1 as WNHNN and CDR2 as SYGVQD (reference sequence). The CDR3 DNA reads as TGCGCCAGCAGTGAGTCCGGGGGCGAGCAGTACTTC. Translated: CASSESGGEQYF.

CDR3 residues: CAILTGSPERNTEAFF. In DNA form, the CDR3 reads TGTGCCATCCTGACAGGCAGCCCGGAAAGGAACACTGAAGCTTTCTTT. The chain employs TRBV2 and TRBJ1-1, with a weak D call TRBD1 (6 bases). Germline V gene lookup returns CDR1 SNHLY and CDR2 FYNNEI. The CDR3 sequence is 16 residues long. Trimming removed 10 bases from V and 1 base from J, with 22 bases in between.

This clone occurred a few times. The genes are TRBV29-1 and TRBJ1-4, with no clear D. CDR1 is SQVTM, CDR2 ANQGSEA, per germline. Deletions cut 7 bases from V and 4 bases from J, with 7 bases between. CDR3 length equals 11 residues. Here the CDR3 DNA reads TGCAGCGGCAGCGTTAATGAAAAACTGTTTTTT. This encodes CSGSVNEKLFF.

In this sample, this clone turned up a few times. V and J are TRBV7-9 and TRBJ1-2; unclear D gene. V lost 6 bases and J lost 8, with 13 bases in between. The CDR3 sequence is 12 residues long. Germline CDR1 and CDR2: SEHNR and FQNEAQ (reference sequence). The chain's CDR3 is CASSSGRGGYTF. The CDR3 DNA follows: TGTGCCAGCAGTTCAGGACGAGGGGGCTACACCTTC.

This clone was counted between two and nine times. V usage is TRBV29-1 and J usage is TRBJ1-1, with TRBD1 matching 12 bases. Trimming removed 4 bases from V and 11 bases from J; junction bases left unmatched: 14. The CDR3 runs 15 residues. The germline CDR1 and CDR2 sequences are SQVTM and ANQGSEA. The CDR3 DNA sequence: TGCAGCGTTGGACGGAGTGGGACAGGGGGCCGCCGGGCTTTCTTT. This codes for CSVGRSGTGGRRAFF.

This clone came up a few times. The chain uses TRBV6-5 and TRBJ2-7, with TRBD1 as a possible D gene (6 bases). Deletions cut 0 bases from V and 0 bases from J, with 12 bases between. CDR1 is MNHEY and CDR2 is SVGAGI in the germline V gene. This CDR3 has 16 amino acids. DNA of the CDR3: TGTGCCAGCAGTTACTCAGCAGGGGATTTCTCCTACGAGCAGTACTTC. This sequence encodes CASSYSAGDFSYEQYF.

J is TRBJ1-2 and V is TRBV19, with 8 positions matching TRBD1. Germline V gene sequence: CDR1 LNHDA, CDR2 SQIVND (reference sequence). With 10 bases clipped from V and 5 bases from J, the junction kept 9 bases outside the gene matches. This CDR3 region has 13 residues. The CDR3 spells CAIRGQGGYGYTF. DNA of the CDR3: TGTGCCATCCGAGGACAGGGAGGATATGGCTACACCTTC.